This TCR beta chain stems from a study of blood T cell repertoires in COVID-19. Across the study: Sites across the United States, Italy and Spain contributed samples from acute and convalescent COVID-19. PBMCs, B-cell-depleted T cells, or T cells were the source of the cDNA or gDNA that made up the material.

In the authors' methods: Amplifying reference gene primers gave estimates of nucleated cell counts. The assay was immunoSEQ multiplex PCR, and TCRdb's table has in-frame clones only and misses some. V and J calls plus clone size are reproduced from that table; the DNA served to infer D and trimming. The table records about 210,000 clones, about 86% of them present only once. The CDR3 spans 14 residues. The germline CDR1 and CDR2 sequences are SGHNT and YENEEA. Unmatched junction bases numbered 5, after V lost 5 bases and J lost 5 bases. The chain uses TRBV11-3 and TRBJ2-4; 8 nucleotides line up with TRBD1. What was sequenced was peripheral blood. The sequence was collected from a woman aged 70-85 years with acute or convalescent COVID-19. The CDR3 reads CASSPRQGQNIQYF. In DNA form, the CDR3 reads TGTGCCAGCAGCCCAAGACAGGGGCAAAACATTCAGTACTTC.